The clone carrying this TCR beta chain was detected only a few times. These data are taken from a study of T-cell memory formation after mild COVID-19. Each CDR3 protein gets one entry after TCRdb re-called the 5' RACE reads with MiXCR. The profile shows roughly 140,000 distinct CDR3 sequences, 14% of them singletons. Germline CDR1 is SGHRS and CDR2 is YFSETQ. V shed 2 bases, J shed 5 bases, and the junction held 13 bases outside the gene matches. The CDR3 extends over 17 amino acids. Sequenced material: PBMCs or a T cell subset sorted from them (not recorded which). The receptor was derived from an adult woman who had mild COVID-19 (a few samples of this study predate the infection). Cell type and time point are not known. V gene TRBV5-1 combines with J gene TRBJ1-2; TRBD1 aligns across 9 bases. The CDR3 reads CASSFDLSGTGTYGYTF. CDR3 nucleotides: TGCGCCAGCAGCTTCGACCTCTCAGGGACAGGGACGTATGGCTACACCTTC.